This T cell receptor beta chain was recovered during a study of blood T cell repertoires in COVID-19. Turning to the study itself: Specimens from acute and convalescent COVID-19 originated in the United States, Italy and Spain. Sample material is recorded as cDNA or gDNA derived from T cells, B-cell-depleted T cells, or PBMCs.

Trimming shortened V by 5 bases and J by 3 bases, and 11 bases separated the two germline ends. There are 14 residues in the CDR3. From germline, CDR1 is WNHNN and CDR2 SYGVQD (reference sequence). Original analysis: Scientists estimated how many nucleated cells there were by amplifying reference gene primers. Sequencing was performed with immunoSEQ multiplex PCR; in TCRdb, only in-frame clones are kept and a portion is missing. The V and J calls and clone size come from that table; D and trimming were worked out from the DNA. The data hold around 300,000 clones, with about 89% observed a single time.

The sequence came from a middle-aged man with acute or convalescent COVID-19. Sequencing was done on a sample of peripheral blood. The chain recombines TRBV10-1 with TRBJ2-1; a possible D gene is TRBD2 (6 bases). CDR3 sequence: CASSRGTSYNEQFF. In DNA form, the CDR3 reads TGCGCCAGCAGTCGGGGGACCAGCTACAATGAGCAGTTCTTC.